Reported below is one T cell receptor (beta chain). Trimming stripped 3 bases from V and 0 bases from J, with 12 bases between. The CDR3 loop spans 15 amino acids. Germline CDR1 reads DFQATT; CDR2 reads SNEGSKA (reference sequence). This sample is part of a study of blood T cell repertoires in COVID-19. Libraries were prepared by immunoSEQ multiplex PCR; TCRdb keeps only in-frame clonotypes and omits some of them. The data hold about 160,000 clones, with 60% to 85% observed a single time. The chain uses TRBV20-1 and TRBJ1-5; D gene ambiguous. The receptor's source is a woman aged 60-75 years with COVID-19, enrolled during active disease. Sequencing used peripheral blood. CDR3 coding DNA: TGCAGTGCTAGTGGGCAGGACTATAGCAATCAGCCCCAGCATTTT. Translated: CSASGQDYSNQPQHF.